This T cell receptor beta chain was captured in a study of spatial heterogeneity in lung cancer. This clonotype has a handful of counts. What it binds is not known. TCRdb itself ran the 5' RACE reads through MiXCR, one entry per CDR3 protein. This sample has roughly 82,000 distinct CDR3 sequences, with over 10% found just once. Time point noted: sample taken at primary tumor resection. Unsorted samples of tumor, nontumor lung or frozen PBMC had their whole RNA sequenced. Notes on the study in general: More often at tumor resection than at routine follow-up, ubiquitous expanded tumor TCRs were detected in the blood.

Germline V gene data show CDR1 as MNHEY and CDR2 as SVGAGI. The CDR3 is 16 amino acids. V was shortened by 10 bases and J by 3 bases, with 24 bases between the two germline ends. This chain uses TRBV6-5 with TRBJ1-1, with D uncertain. The source material was PBMCs, sampled at surgery. The sequence was collected from a male donor with early-stage non-small cell lung cancer. The CDR3: CATVHRETFRDTEAFF. The CDR3 nucleotides are TGTGCCACCGTTCATAGAGAGACCTTCCGAGACACTGAAGCTTTCTTT.